This TCR beta chain was documented in a study of T-cell reconstitution after alpha-beta-depleted transplantation in children (dated by TCRdb to 2016 to 2017). Background for the entire study: Using TCR repertoire profiling, the study followed T-cell immune reconstitution in a quantitative way in children after TCRalphabeta/CD19-depleted allogeneic hematopoietic cell transplantation.

This clonotype was counted at least ten times. The antigen it binds to is not known. Base quality data are lacking; no much larger clone is found one base away. Library preparation used PCR. TCRdb lists the instrument as Illumina HiSeq 2500. TCR library preparation used molecular barcoding, with unique molecular identifiers applied to normalize quantification of the TCRbeta repertoire. Using fastp at Q25 and MiXCR, TCRdb reprocessed the public reads and kept productive beta chains. CDR3 protein duplicates are merged, each entry listing the most common genes and DNA. In this sample the table shows fewer than 550,000 distinct CDR3 sequences, over 9.5% of which occur a single time. The ten largest make up 14% of the sample. Study-wide conclusions, independent of this receptor: About two months after transplant, the apparently early recovery of alphabetaT-cell counts reportedly depended on just several hundred clones that had expanded rapidly and came from non-depleted graft cells. Hyperexpanded clone frequencies declined over subsequent months; after one year, T-cell counts and TCRbeta diversity were mostly attributed to newly produced T cells. The high TCRbeta diversity at day 60 in some patients was ascribed to recipient T cells and intrathymic progenitors that had survived conditioning.

Taken with the paper, the label for treatment or condition translates to: allogeneic hematopoietic cell transplantation with graft depleted of TCRalphabeta T cells and CD19 B cells. The transplant recipients were children given TCRalphabeta/CD19-depleted allogeneic hematopoietic cell grafts. The CDR3 holds 13 amino acids from the cysteine to the phenylalanine. Just CDR3 DNA is preserved here, 39 bases in frame from base 1. Trimming costs V 10 bases and J 5 bases, and their ends lie 17 bases apart. The receptor was derived from a female patient aged 2 to 10 who had a stem cell transplant for aplastic anemia, so the T cells may come from the graft donor. This specimen consisted of PBMCs, mostly from graft donor cells, obtained 180 days after TCRalphabeta/CD19-depleted stem cell transplant. The sequence links TRBV12-3 or TRBV12-4 to TRBJ2-5; TRBD1 might be the D gene, on 6 matching bases. The nucleotides read TGTGCCACCACAGGGAGCCGCTGGGAGACCCAGTACTTC. Its translation is CATTGSRWETQYF.